The 19 T cell receptor beta chains reported below all come from one sample, sequenced in a study of identical twins. A single record per CDR3 protein comes from TCRdb applying MiXCR to the 5' RACE reads. The sample lists approximately 680,000 distinct CDR3 sequences, roughly 7.2% occurring once. These data were likewise used in another study, on yellow fever vaccine responses in identical twins.

The sequenced sample consisted of PBMCs. The receptors were sampled from a woman aged 18-35 years in good health.

The V call is TRBV5-1, the J call TRBJ1-1; 10 bases agree with TRBD1. V was pared by 4 bases and J by 6 bases, with 12 bases of the junction left unmatched. Germline-derived CDR1 and CDR2 are SGHRS and YFSETQ. This CDR3 spans 16 amino acids. The CDR3 loop is CASSVGQGGKASEAFF. The CDR3, as DNA: TGCGCCAGCAGCGTTGGACAGGGGGGGAAGGCATCTGAAGCTTTCTTT. The entire variable domain, with the rest obtained from reference TRBV5-1 and TRBJ1-1, is as follows: KAGVTQTPRYLIKTRGQQVTLSCSPISGHRSVSWYQQTPGQGLQFLFEYFSETQRNKGNFPGRFSGRQFSNSRSEMNVSTLELGDSALYLCASSVGQGGKASEAFFGQGTRLTVV.

The V and J genes are TRBV20-1 and TRBJ1-1; 11 nucleotides agree with TRBD1. V shed 6 bases, J shed 7 bases, and the junction held 7 bases outside the gene matches. This CDR3 is 13 amino acids long. Germline V gene data show CDR1 as DFQATT and CDR2 as SNEGSKA (reference sequence). CDR3: CSAPPGTGGEAFF. CDR3 DNA sequence: TGCAGTGCACCCCCCGGGACAGGGGGTGAAGCTTTCTTT.

This clonotype appeared a few times. The chain joins TRBV12-3 or TRBV12-4 to TRBJ1-4; 8 bases agree with TRBD1. J was trimmed by 0 bases and V by 6 bases; bases with no gene match: 15. This CDR3 is built from 19 residues. The DNA of the CDR3 is TGTGCCAGCAGCGGATGGATACAGGGGGGGATAGCAACTAATGAAAAACTGTTTTTT. Its protein is CASSGWIQGGIATNEKLFF.

This clonotype occurred a few times. V gene TRBV12-3 or TRBV12-4 combines with J gene TRBJ2-3, with a tentative D call TRBD2 (6 bases). The V and J ends lost 6 bases and 2 bases respectively, with 15 bases between them. There are 15 residues in the CDR3. This CDR3 is CASSRTSSVTDTQYF. The CDR3 DNA reads as TGTGCCAGCAGCCGAACTAGCAGTGTCACAGATACGCAGTATTTT.

This clonotype was counted between two and nine times. The chain links TRBV13 to TRBJ2-6, with 7 bases lining up with TRBD1. Losses at the gene ends were 3 bases for V and 0 bases for J; bases not matched to a gene: 2. Germline V gives CDR1 PRHDT, CDR2 FYEKMQ (reference sequence). This CDR3 is built from 16 residues. The chain's CDR3 is CASSFRGTSGANVLTF. CDR3 nucleotides: TGTGCCAGCAGCTTCAGGGGGACCTCTGGGGCCAACGTCCTGACTTTC. The full variable domain, in which reference TRBV13 and TRBJ2-6 provide the parts outside the CDR3, is AAGVIQSPRHLIKEKRETATLKCYPIPRHDTVYWYQQGPGQDPQFLISFYEKMQSDKGSIPDRFSAQQFSDYHSELNMSSLELGDSALYFCASSFRGTSGANVLTFGAGSRLTVL.

Ten or more counts support this clonotype. The V and J genes are TRBV12-3 or TRBV12-4 and TRBJ2-7; TRBD2 aligns across 11 bases. V shed 6 bases, J shed 6 bases, and the junction held 4 bases outside the gene matches. CDR3 length: 13 amino acids. The CDR3 here is CASSPTSGTEQYF. In nucleotides, the CDR3 is TGTGCCAGCAGCCCGACTAGCGGGACCGAGCAGTACTTC.

The chain couples TRBV21-1 to TRBJ2-2; the table's D call, TRBD1, has no DNA check behind it. TRBV21-1 is tagged as a pseudogene. There are 15 residues in the CDR3. CDR3 in DNA: TGTGCCGTACTTACTAGCAGGGGGTTTACCGGGGAGCTGTTTTTT. This translates into CAVLTSRGFTGELFF.

This chain links TRBV12-3 or TRBV12-4 with TRBJ2-2, with 9 bases fitting TRBD2. Unmatched junction bases numbered 11, after V lost 3 bases and J lost 6 bases. The CDR3 is 17 amino acids. CDR3: CASSFFPSAGGAGELFF. The CDR3, as DNA: TGTGCCAGCAGTTTTTTCCCATCTGCGGGAGGGGCCGGGGAGCTGTTTTTT.

In its sample, this clonotype was seen a few times. The genes are TRBV7-8 and TRBJ2-1, with TRBD1 identical over 10 bases. CDR3 length: 16 residues. CDR1 and CDR2 from the germline V gene are SGHVS and FQNEAQ. After removal of 5 bases from V and 1 base from J, the junction contained 5 bases not matched to a gene. Written as DNA, the CDR3 is TGTGCCAGCAGCAAAAGACAGGGGGCTTCCTACAATGAGCAGTTCTTC. This codes for CASSKRQGASYNEQFF.

The V gene is TRBV2, the J gene TRBJ2-5; D call uncertain. The CDR3 is made up of 16 amino acids. Deletions cut 4 bases from V and 2 bases from J, with 17 bases between. Germline V lookup: CDR1 SNHLY, CDR2 FYNNEI. DNA for the CDR3: TGTGCCAGCAGTGTAAGAGCCTTACCCGAGCAAGAGACCCAGTACTTC. This codes for CASSVRALPEQETQYF.

This clonotype was seen a few times. The rearrangement uses TRBV20-1 and TRBJ2-1; 8 bases are shared with TRBD2. CDR1 is DFQATT, CDR2 SNEGSKA, per germline (reference sequence). This CDR3 is 14 amino acids long. Unmatched junction bases numbered 11, after V lost 8 bases and J lost 5 bases. CDR3 bases: TGCAGTCCGTCCCTAGCGGGCCTAGACAATGAGCAGTTCTTC. Its protein product is CSPSLAGLDNEQFF.

This clonotype was seen a few times. The rearrangement uses TRBV3-1 and TRBJ2-2; 10 nucleotides line up with TRBD1. This CDR3 region has 17 residues. J gave up 0 bases and V 4 bases, and 5 bases lay outside the gene matches. The germline V gene has CDR1 LGHDT and CDR2 YNNKEL (reference sequence). This CDR3 is CASSRHGQGANTGELFF. Written as DNA, the CDR3 is TGTGCCAGCAGCCGGCATGGACAGGGGGCGAACACCGGGGAGCTGTTTTTT.

This clonotype was picked up a small number of times. The rearrangement uses TRBV12-3 or TRBV12-4 and TRBJ2-5; D tentatively fits TRBD1 or TRBD2 (5 bases each). There are 15 residues in the CDR3. The V end was cut by 10 bases, the J end by 0 bases, with 18 bases between. The DNA of the CDR3 is TGTGCCAAGACGGGGCGGATGGGGTACCAAGAGACCCAGTACTTC. Amino acid sequence: CAKTGRMGYQETQYF.

This clonotype came up many times. The rearrangement links TRBV12-3 or TRBV12-4 to TRBJ2-2, with D uncertain. CDR3 length: 15 residues. V gave up 1 base and J gave up 0 bases, with 6 bases separating them. The CDR3 DNA sequence: TGTGCCAGCAGTTTAGTGGCGGCGAACACCGGGGAGCTGTTTTTT. It specifies CASSLVAANTGELFF.

This sequence joins TRBV6-1 and TRBJ2-1, with 12 bases lining up with TRBD2. This CDR3 is built from 15 residues. Germline V gene lookup returns CDR1 MNHNS and CDR2 SASEGT. Trimming removed 8 bases from V and 5 bases from J; junction bases left unmatched: 7. CDR3 loop: CASGRTSGNHNEQFF. The DNA for the CDR3 is TGTGCCAGCGGAAGGACTAGCGGGAATCACAATGAGCAGTTCTTC.

This clonotype was seen a few times. The chain carries TRBV5-1 and TRBJ2-5, with no clear D. Looked up from germline, CDR1 is SGHRS and CDR2 is YFSETQ. With 6 bases removed from V and 2 bases from J, the gap between germline ends came to 14 bases. The CDR3 has 14 residues. CDR3 protein: CASTLRTAQETQYF. In DNA form, the CDR3 reads TGCGCCAGCACCTTACGGACGGCGCAAGAGACCCAGTACTTC.

Many counts were recorded for this clonotype. The gene calls are TRBV7-6 and TRBJ2-2, with 13 bases lining up with TRBD2. This CDR3 contains 19 residues. Germline CDR1 and CDR2: SGHVS and FNYEAQ. V was pared by 5 bases and J by 3 bases, with 12 bases of the junction left unmatched. The CDR3 region has the DNA TGTGCCAGCAGCCCATTCGGACTAGCGGGAGTTATTCACACCGGGGAGCTGTTTTTT. Translated, it gives CASSPFGLAGVIHTGELFF.

This clonotype was detected only a few times. The chain uses TRBV28 and TRBJ2-1, with D perhaps TRBD2 (6 bases). The CDR3 is made up of 13 amino acids. Trimming cost V 3 bases and J 7 bases, with 10 bases left between them. CDR1 MDHEN and CDR2 SYDVKM come from the germline V gene. Here the CDR3 reads CASSFLANNEQFF. CDR3 DNA sequence: TGTGCCAGCAGTTTCCTAGCGAATAATGAGCAGTTCTTC.

This clonotype came up many times. The chain joins TRBV29-1 to TRBJ2-7, with D tentatively TRBD2 (6 bases). The CDR3 totals 13 residues. V was shortened by 2 bases and J by 1 base, with 9 bases between the two germline ends. Germline V lookup: CDR1 SQVTM, CDR2 ANQGSEA. CDR3 sequence: CSVEPAGSYEQYF. The DNA for the CDR3 is TGCAGCGTTGAACCGGCGGGGTCCTACGAGCAGTACTTC.